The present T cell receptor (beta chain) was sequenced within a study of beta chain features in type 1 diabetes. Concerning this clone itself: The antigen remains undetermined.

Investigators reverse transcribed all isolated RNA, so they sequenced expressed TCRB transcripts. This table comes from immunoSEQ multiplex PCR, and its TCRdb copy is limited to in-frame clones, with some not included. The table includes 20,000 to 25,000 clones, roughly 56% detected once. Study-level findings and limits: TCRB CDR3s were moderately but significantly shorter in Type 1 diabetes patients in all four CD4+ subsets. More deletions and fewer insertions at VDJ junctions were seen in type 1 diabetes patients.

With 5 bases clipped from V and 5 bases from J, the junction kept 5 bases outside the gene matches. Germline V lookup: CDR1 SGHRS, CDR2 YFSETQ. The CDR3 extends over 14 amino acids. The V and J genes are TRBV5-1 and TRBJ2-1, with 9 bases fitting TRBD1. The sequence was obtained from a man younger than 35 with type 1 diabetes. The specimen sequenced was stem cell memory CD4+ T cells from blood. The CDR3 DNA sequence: TGCGCCAGCAGGCTCGGGACAGGGAACAATGAGCAGTTCTTC. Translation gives CASRLGTGNNEQFF.